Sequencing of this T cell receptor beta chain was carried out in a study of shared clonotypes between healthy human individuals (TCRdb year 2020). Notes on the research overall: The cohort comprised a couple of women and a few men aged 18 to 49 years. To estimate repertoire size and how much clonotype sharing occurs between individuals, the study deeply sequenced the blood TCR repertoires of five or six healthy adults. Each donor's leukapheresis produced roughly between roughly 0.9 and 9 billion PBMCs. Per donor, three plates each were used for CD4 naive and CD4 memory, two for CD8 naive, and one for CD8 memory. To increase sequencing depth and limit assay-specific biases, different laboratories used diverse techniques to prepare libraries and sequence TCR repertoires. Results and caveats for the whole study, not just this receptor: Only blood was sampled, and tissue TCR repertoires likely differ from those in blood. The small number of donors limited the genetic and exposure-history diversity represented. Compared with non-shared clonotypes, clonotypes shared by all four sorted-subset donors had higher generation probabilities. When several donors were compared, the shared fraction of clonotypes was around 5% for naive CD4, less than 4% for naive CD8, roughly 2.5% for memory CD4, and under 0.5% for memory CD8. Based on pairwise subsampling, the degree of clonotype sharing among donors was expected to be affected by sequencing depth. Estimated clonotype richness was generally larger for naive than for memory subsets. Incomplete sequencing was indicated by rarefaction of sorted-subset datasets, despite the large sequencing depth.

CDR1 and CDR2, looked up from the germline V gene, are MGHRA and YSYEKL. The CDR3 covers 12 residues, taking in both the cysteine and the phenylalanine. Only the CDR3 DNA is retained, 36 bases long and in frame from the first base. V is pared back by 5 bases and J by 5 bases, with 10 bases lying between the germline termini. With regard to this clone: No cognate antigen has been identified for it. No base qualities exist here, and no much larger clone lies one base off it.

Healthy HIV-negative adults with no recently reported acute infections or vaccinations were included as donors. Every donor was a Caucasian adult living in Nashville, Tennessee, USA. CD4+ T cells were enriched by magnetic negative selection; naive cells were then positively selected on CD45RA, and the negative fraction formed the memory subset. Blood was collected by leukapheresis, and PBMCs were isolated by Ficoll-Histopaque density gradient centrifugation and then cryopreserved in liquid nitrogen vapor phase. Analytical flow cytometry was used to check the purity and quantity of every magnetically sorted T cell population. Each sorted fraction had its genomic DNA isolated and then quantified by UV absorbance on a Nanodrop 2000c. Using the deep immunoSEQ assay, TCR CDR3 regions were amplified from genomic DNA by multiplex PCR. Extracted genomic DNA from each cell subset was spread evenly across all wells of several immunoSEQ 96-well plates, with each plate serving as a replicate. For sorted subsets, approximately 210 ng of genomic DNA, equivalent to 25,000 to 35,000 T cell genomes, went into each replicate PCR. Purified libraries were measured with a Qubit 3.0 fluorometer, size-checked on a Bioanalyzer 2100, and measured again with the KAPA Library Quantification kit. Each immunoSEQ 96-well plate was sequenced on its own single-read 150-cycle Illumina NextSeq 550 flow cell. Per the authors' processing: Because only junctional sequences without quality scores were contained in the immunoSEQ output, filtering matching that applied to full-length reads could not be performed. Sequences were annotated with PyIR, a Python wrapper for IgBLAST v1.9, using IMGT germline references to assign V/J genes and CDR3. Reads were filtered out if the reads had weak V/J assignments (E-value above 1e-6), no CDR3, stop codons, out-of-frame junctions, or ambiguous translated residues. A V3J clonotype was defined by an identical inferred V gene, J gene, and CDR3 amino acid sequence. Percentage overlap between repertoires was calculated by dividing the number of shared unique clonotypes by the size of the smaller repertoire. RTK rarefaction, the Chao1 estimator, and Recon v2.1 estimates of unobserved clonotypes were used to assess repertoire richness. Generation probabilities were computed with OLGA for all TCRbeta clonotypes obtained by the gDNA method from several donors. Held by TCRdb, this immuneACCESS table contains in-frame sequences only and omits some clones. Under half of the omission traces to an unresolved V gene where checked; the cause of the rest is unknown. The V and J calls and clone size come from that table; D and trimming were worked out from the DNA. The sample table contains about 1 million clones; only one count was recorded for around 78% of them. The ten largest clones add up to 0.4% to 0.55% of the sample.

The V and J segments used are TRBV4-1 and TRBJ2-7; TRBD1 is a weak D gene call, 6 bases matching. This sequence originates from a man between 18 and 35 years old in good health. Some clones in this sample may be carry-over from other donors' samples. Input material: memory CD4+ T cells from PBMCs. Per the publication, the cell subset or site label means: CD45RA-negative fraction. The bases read TGCGCCAGCAGCACAGGGTTTAACGAGCAGTACTTC. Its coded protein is CASSTGFNEQYF.